The rows below give T cell receptor beta chains drawn from one sample of a study of blood T cell repertoires in COVID-19. This table comes from immunoSEQ multiplex PCR, and its TCRdb copy is limited to in-frame clones, with some not included. The sample records roughly 280,000 clones, 80% to 90% being singletons. Material: peripheral blood. Receptors were obtained from a woman between 65 and 79 years old with acute or convalescent COVID-19. Each CDR3 is given with its conserved first and last residue. A D gene is named only where the DNA matches it firmly. A clone size is listed for some rows: how often the clone was seen (once, few, many), or a class if it is expanded.

d_call: .
cdr3_length: 14
j_call: TRBJ1-5
v_call: TRBV19
clone_size: .
cdr3_aa: CASIDNLGNQPQHF
cdr3_nt: TGTGCCAGCATCGACAATTTGGGCAATCAGCCCCAGCATTTT

d_call: .
cdr3_length: 17
j_call: TRBJ2-7
v_call: TRBV21-1
clone_size: .
cdr3_aa: CASKAGSHPGEAYEQYF
cdr3_nt: TGTGCCAGCAAGGCTGGTTCCCATCCAGGGGAAGCATACGAGCAGTACTTC

d_call: TRBD1
cdr3_length: 17
j_call: TRBJ1-2
v_call: TRBV3-1/TRBV3-2
clone_size: .
cdr3_aa: CASSQDRDRGGPYGYTF
cdr3_nt: TGTGCCAGCAGCCAGGACCGTGACAGGGGAGGGCCCTATGGCTACACCTTC

d_call: .
cdr3_length: 14
j_call: TRBJ1-2
v_call: TRBV5-1
clone_size: .
cdr3_aa: CASSLEGHLYGYTF
cdr3_nt: TGCGCCAGCAGCTTGGAGGGACACTTGTATGGCTACACCTTC

d_call: TRBD1
cdr3_length: 15
j_call: TRBJ1-5
v_call: TRBV19
clone_size: .
cdr3_aa: CASSSRDRGNQPQHF
cdr3_nt: TGTGCCAGTAGTTCTCGGGACAGGGGCAATCAGCCCCAGCATTTT

d_call: .
cdr3_length: 13
j_call: TRBJ1-1
v_call: TRBV2
clone_size: .
cdr3_aa: CASTSRQNTEAFF
cdr3_nt: TGTGCCAGCACCTCTCGACAGAACACTGAAGCTTTCTTT

d_call: .
cdr3_length: 16
j_call: TRBJ2-1
v_call: TRBV13
clone_size: .
cdr3_aa: CASSSSRLSSYNEQFF
cdr3_nt: TGTGCCAGCAGCTCCTCTAGACTCAGCTCCTACAATGAGCAGTTCTTC

d_call: .
cdr3_length: 16
j_call: TRBJ1-3
v_call: TRBV7-9
clone_size: few
cdr3_aa: CASSDIPRGPGNTIYF
cdr3_nt: TGTGCCAGCAGCGACATACCGCGGGGACCGGGAAACACCATATATTTT

d_call: .
cdr3_length: 17
j_call: TRBJ2-1
v_call: TRBV7-8
clone_size: .
cdr3_aa: CASSLRTREGAYNEQFF
cdr3_nt: TGTGCCAGCAGCTTAAGGACAAGGGAGGGGGCCTACAATGAGCAGTTCTTC

d_call: TRBD1
cdr3_length: 16
j_call: TRBJ1-5
v_call: TRBV6-1
clone_size: .
cdr3_aa: CASSEADRVLYQPQHF
cdr3_nt: TGTGCCAGCAGTGAAGCGGACAGGGTCCTCTATCAGCCCCAGCATTTT

d_call: .
cdr3_length: 13
j_call: TRBJ1-3
v_call: TRBV30
clone_size: .
cdr3_aa: CAWSPTGKDTIYF
cdr3_nt: TGTGCCTGGAGTCCCACAGGGAAGGACACCATATATTTT

d_call: .
cdr3_length: 14
j_call: TRBJ2-2
v_call: TRBV6-6
clone_size: .
cdr3_aa: CASRAPGDTGELFF
cdr3_nt: TGTGCCAGCAGAGCCCCGGGGGACACCGGGGAGCTGTTTTTT

d_call: .
cdr3_length: 11
j_call: TRBJ1-1
v_call: TRBV25-1
clone_size: .
cdr3_aa: CASSEYLRAFF
cdr3_nt: TGTGCCAGCAGTGAATATTTGCGAGCTTTCTTT

d_call: .
cdr3_length: 15
j_call: TRBJ1-2
v_call: TRBV15
clone_size: .
cdr3_aa: CATSRVLGGANGYTF
cdr3_nt: TGTGCCACCAGCAGAGTCTTAGGGGGGGCTAATGGCTACACCTTC

d_call: TRBD1
cdr3_length: 14
j_call: TRBJ1-1
v_call: TRBV29-1
clone_size: .
cdr3_aa: CSVESDRGTTEAFF
cdr3_nt: TGCAGCGTTGAATCCGACAGGGGGACCACTGAAGCTTTCTTT

d_call: .
cdr3_length: 16
j_call: TRBJ2-7
v_call: TRBV7-9
clone_size: .
cdr3_aa: CASSSGDREVTYEQYF
cdr3_nt: TGTGCCAGCAGCTCCGGCGACAGGGAGGTCACCTACGAGCAGTACTTC

d_call: TRBD1
cdr3_length: 14
j_call: TRBJ2-7
v_call: TRBV5-1
clone_size: .
cdr3_aa: CATSLGQGADEQYF
cdr3_nt: TGCGCCACCAGCTTAGGACAGGGGGCCGACGAGCAGTACTTC

d_call: TRBD1
cdr3_length: 15
j_call: TRBJ1-1
v_call: TRBV18
clone_size: .
cdr3_aa: CASSPTQGLNTEAFF
cdr3_nt: TGTGCCAGCTCACCGACACAGGGGTTGAACACTGAAGCTTTCTTT

d_call: .
cdr3_length: 13
j_call: TRBJ1-1
v_call: TRBV3-1/TRBV3-2
clone_size: .
cdr3_aa: CASSQATNTEAFF
cdr3_nt: TGTGCCAGCAGCCAAGCTACTAACACTGAAGCTTTCTTT

d_call: TRBD2
cdr3_length: 16
j_call: TRBJ2-1
v_call: TRBV2
clone_size: .
cdr3_aa: CASNEQRGPSYNEQFF
cdr3_nt: TGTGCCAGCAACGAACAGCGGGGGCCCTCCTACAATGAGCAGTTCTTC

d_call: .
cdr3_length: 13
j_call: TRBJ1-6
v_call: TRBV25-1
clone_size: .
cdr3_aa: CASSVGGQSPLHF
cdr3_nt: TGTGCCAGCAGTGTCGGGGGTCAATCACCCCTCCACTTT

d_call: .
cdr3_length: 15
j_call: TRBJ1-1
v_call: TRBV7-9
clone_size: few
cdr3_aa: CASSLGAGLRTEAFF
cdr3_nt: TGTGCCAGCAGCTTAGGGGCGGGGTTGCGCACTGAAGCTTTCTTT

d_call: .
cdr3_length: 15
j_call: TRBJ1-2
v_call: TRBV19
clone_size: few
cdr3_aa: CASKRTEWSPYGYTF
cdr3_nt: TGTGCCAGTAAGAGGACAGAGTGGTCCCCGTATGGCTACACCTTC

d_call: TRBD2
cdr3_length: 14
j_call: TRBJ2-1
v_call: TRBV7-2
clone_size: few
cdr3_aa: CASSLAAGVGEQFF
cdr3_nt: TGTGCCAGCAGCTTAGCGGCGGGGGTCGGTGAGCAGTTCTTC

d_call: .
cdr3_length: 13
j_call: TRBJ1-2
v_call: TRBV15
clone_size: .
cdr3_aa: CATSRQGNYGYTF
cdr3_nt: TGTGCCACCAGCAGACAGGGGAATTATGGCTACACCTTC

d_call: .
cdr3_length: 15
j_call: TRBJ2-3
v_call: TRBV10-3
clone_size: few
cdr3_aa: CAISGQAGDPDTQYF
cdr3_nt: TGTGCCATCAGTGGACAGGCCGGGGACCCAGATACGCAGTATTTT

d_call: TRBD2
cdr3_length: 17
j_call: TRBJ2-3
v_call: TRBV7-2
clone_size: .
cdr3_aa: CASSLAGGSFSTDTQYF
cdr3_nt: TGTGCCAGCAGCTTAGCCGGGGGGAGCTTCAGCACAGATACGCAGTATTTT

d_call: .
cdr3_length: 12
j_call: TRBJ2-5
v_call: TRBV25-1
clone_size: .
cdr3_aa: CASSEYIRRQYF
cdr3_nt: TGTGCCAGCAGTGAATATATTCGTCGGCAGTACTTC